One sample yielded the 28 T cell receptor beta chains listed below, sequenced in a study of T-cell memory formation after mild COVID-19. TCRdb called the 5' RACE reads again in MiXCR, with one record for every CDR3 protein. The sample has about 210,000 distinct CDR3 sequences, more than 25% seen once. Sequenced material: PBMCs or a T cell subset sorted from them (not recorded which). These receptors were taken from an adult woman who had mild COVID-19 (a few samples of this study predate the infection). Cell type and time point are not known.

The V call is TRBV7-6, the J call TRBJ2-7; D unresolved. This CDR3 is 14 amino acids long. V shed 4 bases and J shed 6 bases, with 16 bases lying between them. Per germline, CDR1 SGHVS and CDR2 FNYEAQ. In DNA, the CDR3 is TGTGCCAGCAGCTCCGGCCCCGTTCCACTCGAGCAGTACTTC. Its translation: CASSSGPVPLEQYF.

The V gene is TRBV6-5, the J gene TRBJ1-1, with TRBD1 as a possible D gene (6 bases). The CDR3 covers 17 residues. The germline V and J ends were trimmed by 0 bases and 1 base, with 15 bases remaining between them. Per the germline V gene, CDR1 is MNHEY and CDR2 is SVGAGI. The CDR3 bases are TGTGCCAGCAGTTACTCGATAATCGACAGGTGGAACACTGAAGCTTTCTTT. As protein: CASSYSIIDRWNTEAFF.

This clonotype was observed a few times. This chain links TRBV15 with TRBJ2-7; no reliable D call. Trimming took 5 bases from V and 1 from J, leaving 12 bases between them. Germline lookup yields CDR1 LNHNV and CDR2 YYDKDF (reference sequence). The CDR3 is made up of 14 amino acids. The CDR3 DNA reads as TGTGCCACCAGCGCTCGGACGGGTTCCTACGAGCAGTACTTC. This sequence encodes CATSARTGSYEQYF.

The rearrangement links TRBV7-9 to TRBJ1-6; D possibly corresponds to TRBD1 (6 bases). The germline V gene has CDR1 SEHNR and CDR2 FQNEAQ (reference sequence). V was cut by 8 bases and J by 14 bases, with 22 bases left in between. The CDR3 length is 14 residues. This CDR3 reads CASGGGSLTDTLHF. The CDR3 bases are TGTGCCAGCGGGGGCGGGTCTCTGACGGACACCCTCCACTTT.

This chain uses TRBV25-1 with TRBJ2-7, with D perhaps matching TRBD1 or TRBD2 (5 bases each). Per the germline V gene, CDR1 is MGHDK and CDR2 is SYGVNS. The CDR3 covers 14 residues. V was cut by 6 bases and J by 0 bases, with 12 bases left in between. CDR3 in amino acids: CASSGTGSSYEQYF. CDR3 in DNA: TGTGCCAGCAGCGGGACGGGAAGCTCCTACGAGCAGTACTTC.

This clonotype has more than one count but fewer than ten. V usage is TRBV7-2 and J usage is TRBJ2-5; 13 bases map to TRBD2. Per the germline V gene, CDR1 is SGHTA and CDR2 is FQGNSA. This CDR3 has 15 amino acids. The trim removed 5 bases at V and 9 bases at J, leaving 9 bases unmatched. CDR3 in DNA: TGTGCCAGCAGCAAACTAGCGGGAGGGCCGGGGGCCCAGTACTTC. Its protein product is CASSKLAGGPGAQYF.

The chain recombines TRBV5-6 with TRBJ2-7; 9 bases map to TRBD2. The germline gives CDR1 SGHDT, CDR2 YYEEEE. The CDR3 consists of 15 residues. V shed 0 bases and J 12 bases; nucleotides not matched to a gene: 13. Here the CDR3 reads CASSLGSASGATWYF. In DNA form, the CDR3 reads TGTGCCAGCAGCTTGGGGTCGGCTAGCGGGGCTACATGGTACTTC.

In its sample, this clonotype was seen a few times. This rearrangement joins TRBV6-2 or TRBV6-3 to TRBJ2-6; no reliable D call. Germline CDR1 and CDR2: MNHEY and SVGEGT. The CDR3 contains 14 residues. Between the trimmed V and J ends, which lost 7 bases and 2 bases, there was a span of 9 bases. CDR3 sequence reads: CASTRSPGANVLTF. CDR3 nucleotide sequence: TGTGCCAGCACCCGATCCCCTGGGGCCAACGTCCTGACTTTC.

V gene TRBV20-1 combines with J gene TRBJ1-1; TRBD1 agrees at 8 bases. J lost 3 bases, V lost 5 bases, and 8 bases had no gene match. The CDR3 runs to 14 residues. Germline CDR1 is DFQATT and CDR2 is SNEGSKA (reference sequence). The CDR3 loop is CSAPIGQGYTEAFF. DNA of the CDR3: TGCAGTGCTCCCATCGGACAGGGCTACACTGAAGCTTTCTTT.

The chain couples TRBV5-1 to TRBJ1-2; 8 nucleotides match TRBD1. The CDR3 sequence is 14 residues long. Germline V lookup: CDR1 SGHRS, CDR2 YFSETQ. V was pared by 1 base and J by 8 bases, with 7 bases of the junction left unmatched. As DNA, the CDR3 is TGCGCCAGCAGCTTGTCCCGACAGGGGCGAGGCTACACCTTC. Protein: CASSLSRQGRGYTF.

The genes are TRBV9 and TRBJ2-7; TRBD1 matches 12 bases. After removal of 4 bases from V and 2 bases from J, the junction contained 4 bases not matched to a gene. Germline lookup yields CDR1 SGDLS and CDR2 YYNGEE. There are 15 residues in the CDR3. The CDR3 spells CASSMGQGAPYEQYF. The CDR3 nucleotides read TGTGCCAGCAGCATGGGACAGGGGGCCCCCTACGAGCAGTACTTC.

This chain uses TRBV20-1 with TRBJ2-2; 10 positions match TRBD2. V shed 3 bases, J shed 7 bases, and the junction held 8 bases outside the gene matches. The CDR3 sequence is 15 residues long. Germline assignment: CDR1 DFQATT and CDR2 SNEGSKA (reference sequence). CDR3 in DNA: TGCAGTGCTAGTTCGAGCGGGGGGGCTTACGGGGAGCTGTTTTTT. Residues: CSASSSGGAYGELFF.

The chain uses TRBV30 and TRBJ1-5; weak D call: TRBD1 (5 bases). Germline V lookup: CDR1 GTSNPN, CDR2 SVGIG (reference sequence). The CDR3 length is 13 residues. The germline V and J ends were trimmed by 5 bases and 9 bases, with 17 bases remaining between them. CDR3 amino acids: CAWGEEGLRPQHF. CDR3 DNA: TGTGCCTGGGGGGAGGAGGGGTTAAGGCCCCAGCATTTT.

The chain is built from TRBV6-5 and TRBJ2-3; 8 nucleotides align to TRBD2. This CDR3 is 15 amino acids long. Germline-derived CDR1 and CDR2 are MNHEY and SVGAGI. With V trimmed by 5 bases and J by 3 bases, 7 bases remained unmatched. The CDR3 region is CASSPNGGVTDTQYF. DNA for the CDR3: TGTGCCAGCAGTCCCAACGGGGGGGTAACAGATACGCAGTATTTT.

The chain joins TRBV6-5 to TRBJ2-7, with TRBD1 as a possible D gene (7 bases). The germline V gene encodes CDR1 MNHEY and CDR2 SVGAGI. The V and J ends lost 3 bases and 3 bases respectively, with 15 bases between them. This CDR3 spans 15 amino acids. The CDR3 region is CASSYGGTAFYEQYF. In DNA form, the CDR3 reads TGTGCCAGCAGTTATGGCGGGACAGCCTTCTACGAGCAGTACTTC.

This clonotype was picked up one time. The chain couples TRBV12-3 or TRBV12-4 to TRBJ2-1; the match to TRBD2 covers 7 bases. CDR3 length: 15 amino acids. V was clipped by 7 bases and J by 3 bases; unmatched bases: 9. The DNA for the CDR3 is TGTGCCAGCACCTTTAGCCTAGCGGACTACAATGAGCAGTTCTTC. Translation: CASTFSLADYNEQFF.

This clonotype was recorded a few times. The rearrangement joins TRBV20-1 to TRBJ2-7; 10 bases are a match to TRBD2. Germline values: CDR1 DFQATT, CDR2 SNEGSKA (reference sequence). V dropped 4 bases and J dropped 4; count of bases not matched to a gene: 10. The CDR3 is 15 amino acids. This chain's CDR3 is CSAIAVGTSAYEQYF. CDR3 nucleotide sequence: TGCAGTGCTATTGCCGTGGGGACTAGCGCTTACGAGCAGTACTTC.

The rearrangement links TRBV7-6 to TRBJ1-4; maybe TRBD1 (6 bases). Germline lookup yields CDR1 SGHVS and CDR2 FNYEAQ. Trimming pared 7 bases from V and 5 bases from J, leaving 17 bases between. The CDR3 loop spans 15 amino acids. The CDR3 reads CASTYQDSSNEKLFF. The CDR3 nucleotides are TGTGCCAGCACATACCAGGACAGTTCGAATGAAAAACTGTTTTTT.

The chain joins TRBV3-1 to TRBJ1-1; no firm D call. This CDR3 spans 12 amino acids. V gave up 1 base and J gave up 4 bases, with 4 bases separating them. Germline CDR1 is LGHDT and CDR2 is YNNKEL (reference sequence). CDR3 DNA sequence: TGTGCCAGCAGCCAAGCGGGCACTGAAGCTTTCTTT. This gives the protein CASSQAGTEAFF.

Concerning this clonotype: The junction departs from germline at one end; a sequencing error may be responsible. The chain links TRBV7-9 to TRBJ2-7; 8 nucleotides agree with TRBD1. CDR1 and CDR2 (germline): SEHNR, FQNEAQ (reference sequence). The CDR3 has 16 residues. This CDR3 reads CASSLAAGQVSYEQYF. As DNA, the CDR3 is TGTGCCAGCAGCCTAGCCGCGGGACAGGTCTCCTACGAGCAGTACTTC.

V is TRBV4-1 and J is TRBJ2-1; D may match TRBD1 or TRBD2 (6 bases each). Between the trimmed V and J ends, which lost 4 bases and 6 bases, there was a span of 22 bases. CDR1 and CDR2 from the germline V gene are MGHRA and YSYEKL. The length of the CDR3 is 17 residues. The CDR3 DNA follows: TGCGCCAGCAGCCGCCTTCCTGGGGGGCCGCTCGTCAATGAGCAGTTCTTC. It specifies CASSRLPGGPLVNEQFF.

This clonotype was seen more than once but under ten times. The CDR3 sequence is CASSFPTSGSEEQFF. CDR3 DNA: TGTGCCAGCAGCTTCCCGACTAGCGGGAGTGAGGAGCAGTTCTTC. The rearrangement joins TRBV7-9 to TRBJ2-1, with 12 bases matching TRBD2. The germline V gene encodes CDR1 SEHNR and CDR2 FQNEAQ (reference sequence). V shed 3 bases, J shed 10 bases, and the junction held 7 bases outside the gene matches. The CDR3 has 15 amino acids.

The V call is TRBV9, the J call TRBJ2-1; D possibly corresponds to TRBD1 (6 bases). The CDR3 loop spans 15 amino acids. V was pared by 3 bases and J by 0 bases, with 10 bases between. In germline, CDR1 is SGDLS, CDR2 YYNGEE. Here the CDR3 reads CASSGQDFSYNEQFF. CDR3 DNA sequence: TGTGCCAGCAGCGGACAGGACTTCTCCTACAATGAGCAGTTCTTC.

A few counts support this clonotype. The gene calls are TRBV20-1 and TRBJ2-2; 11 bases fit TRBD1. This CDR3 is built from 14 residues. V lost 3 bases to trimming and J lost 6 bases; unmatched junction nucleotides: 3. The germline V gene encodes CDR1 DFQATT and CDR2 SNEGSKA (reference sequence). In nucleotides, the CDR3 is TGCAGTGCTAGTCAGGGACAGGGGGCCGGGGAGCTGTTTTTT. This encodes CSASQGQGAGELFF.

The chain recombines TRBV18 with TRBJ1-2; TRBD1 matches at 7 bases. Per germline, CDR1 KGHSH and CDR2 LQKENI. V shed 0 bases, J shed 6 bases, and the junction held 1 base outside the gene matches. This CDR3 comprises 13 residues. CDR3 sequence: CASSPPGQDGYTF. The CDR3 DNA reads as TGTGCCAGCTCACCACCCGGACAGGATGGCTACACCTTC.

Only a few counts were recorded for this clonotype. This chain joins TRBV12-3 or TRBV12-4 and TRBJ2-7, with a weak D call TRBD1 (5 bases). Trimming removed 3 bases at V and 6 bases at J, with 18 bases between. This CDR3 contains 15 residues. CDR3 sequence: CASSFSRQIGSEQYF. The CDR3 DNA follows: TGTGCCAGCAGTTTCTCACGACAGATTGGTAGCGAGCAGTACTTC.

The chain couples TRBV20-1 to TRBJ1-5; D ambiguous. Per the germline V gene, CDR1 is DFQATT and CDR2 is SNEGSKA (reference sequence). The ends were cut back, 1 base at V and 5 bases at J, with 9 bases in the middle. The CDR3 loop spans 13 amino acids. The CDR3 DNA reads TGCAGTGCTAGAGCGGACCGAGATCAGCCCCAGCATTTT. It encodes CSARADRDQPQHF.

The rearrangement links TRBV5-1 to TRBJ2-1; D possibly matches TRBD1 or TRBD2 (5 bases each). CDR3 length: 14 amino acids. V dropped 6 bases and J dropped 9 bases, with 19 bases sitting between them. Germline assignment: CDR1 SGHRS and CDR2 YFSETQ. The CDR3 spells CASTWGKGLGEQFF. DNA for the CDR3: TGCGCCAGCACTTGGGGGAAAGGGTTAGGTGAGCAGTTCTTC.